This TCR beta chain came from a study of T cell repertoires in cytomegalovirus infection. About the research overall: Both CMV infection and a matching HLA type were indicated by public TCR beta signatures.

The germline gives CDR1 SGHAT, CDR2 FQNNGV. The CDR3 spans 16 residues. V was shortened by 5 bases and J by 1 base, with 17 bases between the two germline ends. Notes on this clonotype: As yet, its antigen is unknown.

TCRdb independently ran MiXCR on the reads; one entry per CDR3 protein. Here the sample spans 900,000 to 950,000 distinct CDR3 sequences, approximately 32% being singletons. Sequenced material: cultured CD8+ T cells from PBMCs, taken from culture after CMV antigen stimulation. The sequence was collected from a human donor in good health (CMV status not recorded). Some clones in this sample may be carry-over from other donors' samples. V gene TRBV11-2 combines with J gene TRBJ1-1; no definite D call. The CDR3, as DNA: TGTGCCAGCAGCCTTTATAGAGGTACGGAGAACACTGAAGCTTTCTTT. It encodes CASSLYRGTENTEAFF.